This passage covers 8 T cell receptor beta chains from one sample sequenced in a study of blood T cell repertoires in COVID-19. Measured with immunoSEQ multiplex PCR; TCRdb has only the in-frame clones, and not every one. The sample includes around 190,000 clones, about 88% of them seen just once. The material sequenced was peripheral blood. These receptor sequences come from a man aged 45-65 years with COVID-19, enrolled during active disease.

On this clone: Germline and junction disagree at one end, which may indicate a read error. The chain couples TRBV7-9 to TRBJ2-7; D gene ambiguous. Germline CDR1 is SEHNR and CDR2 is FQNEAQ (reference sequence). The length of the CDR3 is 12 residues. The CDR3 DNA follows: TGTGCCAGCAGCTCCCCCTCCGACGAGCAGTACTTC. It yields the protein CASSSPSDEQYF.

The CDR3 reads CASGYQGQGAAGSYNSPLHF. In DNA, the CDR3 is TGTGCCAGCGGATACCAGGGACAGGGGGCAGCGGGCTCCTATAATTCACCCCTCCACTTT. The rearrangement joins TRBV21-1 to TRBJ1-6; whether TRBD1, the table's D call, matches the DNA was not checked. TRBV21-1 is termed a pseudogene. The CDR3 is 20 residues long.

The chain links TRBV6-4 to TRBJ2-3; 9 positions match TRBD2. Germline loops: CDR1 MRHNA, CDR2 SNTAGT. J gave up 5 bases and V 5 bases, and 5 bases lay outside the gene matches. The CDR3 spans 14 residues. This CDR3 reads CASSYLAGQDTQYF. CDR3 bases: TGTGCCAGCAGTTACCTAGCGGGACAAGATACGCAGTATTTT.

The J gene is TRBJ2-7, the V gene TRBV7-2; 13 bases are a match to TRBD2. CDR3 length: 15 amino acids. Germline CDR1 reads SGHTA; CDR2 reads FQGNSA. V dropped 5 bases and J dropped 9; count of bases not matched to a gene: 10. CDR3 bases: TGTGCCAGCAGCCGCTCAGGACTAGCGGGGGAGGTGCAGTACTTC. Its translation: CASSRSGLAGEVQYF.

The chain employs TRBV3-1 (or the pseudogene TRBV3-2) and TRBJ2-1, with 9 nucleotides matching TRBD1. The germline V gene has CDR1 LGHDT and CDR2 YNNKEL (reference sequence). J was trimmed by 9 bases and V by 2 bases; bases with no gene match: 8. The CDR3 is 15 amino acids. In nucleotides, the CDR3 is TGTGCCAGCAGCCAACTGACAGGGGGACGGGGTGAGCAGTTCTTC. Its protein product is CASSQLTGGRGEQFF.

This sequence joins TRBV6-2 or TRBV6-3 and TRBJ2-3, with 10 bases identical to TRBD2. The V gene end was trimmed by 5 bases and the J gene end by 2 bases; junction bases not matched to a gene: 10. The germline V gene encodes CDR1 MNHEY and CDR2 SVGEGT. CDR3 length: 17 residues. CDR3 coding DNA: TGTGCCAGCAGTGACCAGGATAGCGGGGGGTTCACAGATACGCAGTATTTT. Its protein is CASSDQDSGGFTDTQYF.

The CDR3 loop is CASSVQGASYTF. CDR3 sequence (DNA): TGCGCCAGCAGCGTACAGGGTGCGAGCTACACCTTC. This rearrangement joins TRBV5-1 to TRBJ1-2, with D possibly TRBD1 on 6 matching bases. V lost 4 bases, J lost 9 bases, and 13 bases lay in between. The CDR3 length is 12 residues. Germline values: CDR1 SGHRS, CDR2 YFSETQ.

The chain couples TRBV7-9 to TRBJ2-5; D possibly corresponds to TRBD2 (5 bases). Looked up from germline, CDR1 is SEHNR and CDR2 is FQNEAQ (reference sequence). The CDR3 loop spans 16 amino acids. Between the trimmed V and J ends, which lost 0 bases and 5 bases, there was a span of 16 bases. For the CDR3, the DNA is TGTGCCAGCAGCTTAGCGTGGCGCAAGGGCGGGGAGACCCAGTACTTC. Its protein product is CASSLAWRKGGETQYF.